Below are 21 T cell receptor beta chains sequenced from a single sample in a study of T cell repertoires in cytomegalovirus infection. Antigens of these TCRs are unknown. TCRdb reanalysed the reads using MiXCR and keeps one entry per CDR3 protein. The profile shows a few hundred thousand distinct CDR3 sequences, around 40% of them singletons. This sample comprised cultured PBMCs, obtained from culture after CMV antigen stimulation. These receptors came from a human donor in good health (CMV status not recorded). Some clones in this sample may be carry-over from other donors' samples.

This clonotype was seen repeatedly, ten times or more. The J gene is TRBJ2-5, the V gene TRBV28, with D possibly matching TRBD1 (6 bases). Germline V gene data show CDR1 as MDHEN and CDR2 as SYDVKM. CDR3 length equals 15 residues. Trimming shortened V by 3 bases and J by 2 bases, and 13 bases separated the two germline ends. The CDR3 region is CASSFFGGQQETQYF. CDR3 DNA: TGTGCCAGCAGTTTTTTCGGAGGACAGCAAGAGACCCAGTACTTC.

This clonotype was seen only a few times. The V gene is TRBV6-2 or TRBV6-3, the J gene TRBJ1-1; D remains unclear. CDR3 size: 13 residues. CDR1 and CDR2 from the germline V gene are MNHEY and SVGEGT. V was cut by 2 bases and J by 2 bases, with 6 bases left in between. The CDR3 bases are TGTGCCAGCAGTTACCAGTTTAACACTGAAGCTTTCTTT. This translates into CASSYQFNTEAFF.

CDR3 in amino acids: CANNLVGSSYNEQFF. In DNA, the CDR3 is TGTGCCAACAACCTTGTGGGGAGCTCCTACAATGAGCAGTTCTTC. The gene calls are TRBV2 and TRBJ2-1, with TRBD2 as a possible D gene (5 bases). The CDR3 sequence is 15 residues long. Germline assignment: CDR1 SNHLY and CDR2 FYNNEI. The V end lost 10 bases, the J end lost 0 bases, and 16 bases lay between the germline ends.

This clonotype was observed a few times. J is TRBJ2-2 and V is TRBV6-1; D not certain. The CDR3 spans 14 residues. Germline V gives CDR1 MNHNS, CDR2 SASEGT. V was pared by 6 bases and J by 6 bases, with 14 bases between. DNA of the CDR3: TGTGCCAGCAGCCCTCACCAGGCCCCCGGGGAGCTGTTTTTT. Translated, it gives CASSPHQAPGELFF.

The genes are TRBV20-1 and TRBJ2-3; a possible D gene is TRBD2 (5 bases). CDR1 DFQATT and CDR2 SNEGSKA come from the germline V gene (reference sequence). CDR3 length: 12 amino acids. Trimming left V 3 bases short and J 2 bases short, with 6 bases between. The DNA for the CDR3 is TGCAGTGCTAGCCGGGACACAGATACGCAGTATTTT. Its translation is CSASRDTDTQYF.

Only a few counts were recorded for this clonotype. The CDR3 DNA follows: TGTGCCACCAGTGACCCCGGGACAGGACAAGAGACCCAGTACTTC. This codes for CATSDPGTGQETQYF. The V gene is TRBV24-1, the J gene TRBJ2-5; TRBD1 matches 8 bases. The V gene end was trimmed by 4 bases and the J gene end by 2 bases; junction bases not matched to a gene: 5. The germline V gene encodes CDR1 KGHDR and CDR2 SFDVKD. The CDR3 consists of 15 residues.

The genes are TRBV29-1 and TRBJ2-7; D remains ambiguous. Germline lookup yields CDR1 SQVTM and CDR2 ANQGSEA. The V gene lost 0 bases and the J gene lost 2 bases, with 5 bases spanning the gap. The CDR3 runs to 12 residues. This chain's CDR3 is CSVEEGTYEQYF. In DNA form, the CDR3 reads TGCAGCGTTGAAGAGGGGACCTACGAGCAGTACTTC.

This chain connects TRBV15 to TRBJ2-3; D is uncertain. Trimming stripped 1 base from V and 3 bases from J, with 11 bases between. CDR3 length equals 15 residues. The germline V gene encodes CDR1 LNHNV and CDR2 YYDKDF (reference sequence). This CDR3 reads CATSRVLGETDTQYF. The CDR3 bases are TGTGCCACCAGCAGAGTCCTTGGGGAAACAGATACGCAGTATTTT.

The V gene is TRBV7-8, the J gene TRBJ1-5; D might be TRBD1 (6 bases). The CDR3 is 19 amino acids. Germline V gene lookup returns CDR1 SGHVS and CDR2 FQNEAQ. Trimming removed 3 bases at V and 0 bases at J, with 21 bases between. The CDR3 DNA reads TGTGCCAGCAGCTTCGGGGTGATAGGGGGTGACTATAGCAATCAGCCCCAGCATTTT. Translated, it gives CASSFGVIGGDYSNQPQHF.

Only a few counts were recorded for this clonotype. The chain links TRBV7-9 to TRBJ1-3, with 7 bases lining up with TRBD1. Looked up from germline, CDR1 is SEHNR and CDR2 is FQNEAQ (reference sequence). This CDR3 region has 14 residues. V gave up 5 bases and J gave up 2 bases; unmatched junction bases: 3. CDR3 loop: CASSQTGPGNTIYF. For the CDR3, the DNA is TGTGCCAGCAGCCAGACAGGGCCTGGAAACACCATATATTTT.

The chain recombines TRBV7-8 with TRBJ2-1, with unresolved D. Looked up from germline, CDR1 is SGHVS and CDR2 is FQNEAQ. The germline V and J ends were trimmed by 5 bases and 0 bases, with 14 bases remaining between them. The CDR3 loop spans 16 amino acids. The CDR3 bases are TGTGCCAGCAGCCCCCGGCCGCGGAGCTCCTACAATGAGCAGTTCTTC. Translation gives CASSPRPRSSYNEQFF.

The chain has TRBV12-3 or TRBV12-4 and TRBJ1-4; perhaps TRBD1 as D (5 bases). V shed 5 bases and J shed 6 bases, with 19 bases lying between them. This CDR3 contains 16 residues. Here the CDR3 reads CASSPRPGGVDEKLFF. In DNA form, the CDR3 reads TGTGCCAGCAGTCCCCGACCTGGAGGGGTCGATGAAAAACTGTTTTTT.

This chain uses TRBV18 with TRBJ2-7, with TRBD1 matching over 7 bases. This CDR3 has 13 residues. Per germline, CDR1 KGHSH and CDR2 LQKENI. Germline trimming cut 4 bases from V and 3 bases from J; bases unmatched to any gene: 3. CDR3 loop: CASSRGTDYEQYF. In DNA, the CDR3 is TGTGCCAGCTCACGAGGGACAGACTACGAGCAGTACTTC. Filled out from reference TRBV18 and TRBJ2-7, the complete variable domain reads NAGVMQNPRHLVRRRGQEARLRCSPMKGHSHVYWYRQLPEEGLKFMVYLQKENIIDESGMPKERFSAEFPKEGPSILRIQQVVRGDSAAYFCASSRGTDYEQYFGPGTRLTVT.

This clonotype was counted a few times. The V and J genes are TRBV20-1 and TRBJ1-3; the D is unclear. CDR1 is DFQATT, CDR2 SNEGSKA, per germline (reference sequence). Trimming pared 2 bases from V and 0 bases from J, leaving 17 bases between. This CDR3 has 17 residues. CDR3 region: CSARRNTESDSGNTIYF. The CDR3 region has the DNA TGCAGTGCTAGACGTAATACTGAATCGGACTCTGGAAACACCATATATTTT.

This clonotype showed up just a few times. The V and J genes are TRBV7-6 and TRBJ1-6; 8 bases agree with TRBD1. Germline CDR1 is SGHVS and CDR2 is FNYEAQ. With 3 bases clipped from V and 9 bases from J, the junction kept 4 bases outside the gene matches. CDR3 length: 14 amino acids. Here the CDR3 DNA reads TGTGCCAGCAGCTTCGGACAGGGTGGTTCACCCCTCCACTTT. It encodes CASSFGQGGSPLHF.

V gene TRBV6-1 combines with J gene TRBJ2-7; D ambiguous. Trimming took 6 bases from V and 3 from J, leaving 9 bases between them. CDR1 is MNHNS, CDR2 SASEGT, per germline. The CDR3 is 12 amino acids. CDR3 DNA: TGTGCCAGCAGAAGTAGCCTCTACGAGCAGTACTTC. It is translated as CASRSSLYEQYF.

The V call is TRBV5-4, the J call TRBJ2-3, with TRBD1 as a possible D gene (6 bases). The CDR3 sequence is 17 residues long. Germline CDR1 and CDR2: SGHNT and YYREEE (reference sequence). V lost 4 bases to trimming and J lost 2 bases, with 20 bases between them. CDR3 coding DNA: TGTGCCAGCAGCCCCGGGGTCCCAGGGGACCTCACAGATACGCAGTATTTT. This encodes CASSPGVPGDLTDTQYF.

The CDR3 bases are TGTGCCAGCAGTTTCGCGGGACAGCCAAATCAGCCCCAGCATTTT. This gives the protein CASSFAGQPNQPQHF. J is TRBJ1-5 and V is TRBV12-3 or TRBV12-4, with 7 bases fitting TRBD1. The CDR3 spans 15 residues. The V segment lost 3 bases and the J segment 4 bases; nucleotides outside the gene matches: 6.

The chain combines TRBV5-4 with TRBJ1-1; possibly TRBD1 for D (5 bases). Trimming left V 4 bases short and J 7 bases short, with 17 bases between. Germline V gives CDR1 SGHNT, CDR2 YYREEE (reference sequence). CDR3 length: 14 residues. The DNA for the CDR3 is TGTGCCAGCAGCCCCCGGGGGAGGTTACGTGAAGCTTTCTTT. Translation: CASSPRGRLREAFF. Full variable domain (outside the CDR3, taken from reference TRBV5-4 and TRBJ1-1): ETGVTQSPTHLIKTRGQQVTLRCSSQSGHNTVSWYQQALGQGPQFIFQYYREEENGRGNFPPRFSGLQFPNYSSELNVNALELDDSALYLCASSPRGRLREAFFGQGTRLTVV.

This CDR3 is CASFNRDVNTEAFF. In nucleotides, the CDR3 is TGTGCCAGCTTCAACCGGGACGTGAACACTGAAGCTTTCTTT. V gene TRBV7-9 combines with J gene TRBJ1-1; D may be TRBD1 (5 bases). The CDR3 extends over 14 amino acids. V lost 8 bases and J lost 0, with 13 bases in between. From germline, CDR1 is SEHNR and CDR2 FQNEAQ (reference sequence).

J is TRBJ1-6 and V is TRBV3-1; the D is unclear. V was shortened by 3 bases and J by 9 bases, with 12 bases between the two germline ends. From germline, CDR1 is LGHDT and CDR2 YNNKEL (reference sequence). This CDR3 has 14 residues. The CDR3 loop is CASSQRENRSPLHF. CDR3 coding DNA: TGTGCCAGCAGCCAGAGGGAAAATCGTTCACCCCTCCACTTT.